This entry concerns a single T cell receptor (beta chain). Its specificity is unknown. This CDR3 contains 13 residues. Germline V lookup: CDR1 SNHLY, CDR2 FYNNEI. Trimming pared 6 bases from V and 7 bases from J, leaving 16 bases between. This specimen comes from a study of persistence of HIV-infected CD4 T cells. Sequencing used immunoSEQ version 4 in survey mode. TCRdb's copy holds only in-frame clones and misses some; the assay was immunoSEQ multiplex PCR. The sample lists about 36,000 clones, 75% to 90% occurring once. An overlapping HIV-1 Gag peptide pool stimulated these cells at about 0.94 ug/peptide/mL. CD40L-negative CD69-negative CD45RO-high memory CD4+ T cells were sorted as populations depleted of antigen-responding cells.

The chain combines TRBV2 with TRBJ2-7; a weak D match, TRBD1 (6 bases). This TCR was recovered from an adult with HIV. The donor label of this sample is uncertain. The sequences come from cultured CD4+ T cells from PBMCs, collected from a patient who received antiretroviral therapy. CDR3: CASSKDRNQEQYV. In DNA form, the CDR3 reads TGTGCCAGCAGCAAAGACAGGAACCAGGAGCAGTACGTC.